The next 20 T cell receptor beta chains were all read from a single sample in a study of blood T cell repertoires in COVID-19. The repertoire was sequenced with immunoSEQ multiplex PCR; TCRdb's copy has only in-frame clones and lacks some. The top ten hold around 2% of the sample, which has under 300,000 clones, about 88% seen once. Sequencing was carried out using PBMCs or T cells enriched from blood (not recorded which). These receptors were obtained from a woman aged 55-70 years in a cohort exposed to, infected with or recovered from COVID-19 (not recorded which).

The chain is built from TRBV29-1 and TRBJ2-1; TRBD2 aligns across 7 bases. This CDR3 has 14 residues. Germline V gene lookup returns CDR1 SQVTM and CDR2 ANQGSEA. The trim removed 5 bases at V and 5 bases at J, leaving 9 bases unmatched. DNA of the CDR3: TGCAGCGTTCCCGCTAGCGGACATCACAATGAGCAGTTCTTC. Its translation is CSVPASGHHNEQFF.

The chain has TRBV6-5 and TRBJ2-4; possibly TRBD1 for D (5 bases). Germline CDR1 MNHEY, CDR2 SVGAGI. This CDR3 comprises 14 residues. V was pared by 11 bases and J by 0 bases, with 14 bases between. As DNA, the CDR3 is TGTGCCTCTGGCGGCAGGGTAGCCAAAAACATTCAGTACTTC. Residues: CASGGRVAKNIQYF.

The chain is built from TRBV5-1 and TRBJ2-7; weak D call: TRBD1 (6 bases). V lost 4 bases, J lost 0 bases, and 17 bases lay in between. The germline V gene encodes CDR1 SGHRS and CDR2 YFSETQ. This CDR3 has 16 residues. The CDR3 coding sequence is TGCGCCAGCAGCCCAGAGGACAGTATCAGCTCCTACGAGCAGTACTTC. Encoded protein: CASSPEDSISSYEQYF.

The V gene is TRBV6-4, the J gene TRBJ1-5; D is uncertain. With 5 bases removed from V and 5 bases from J, the gap between germline ends came to 10 bases. The CDR3 consists of 13 residues. CDR1 is MRHNA and CDR2 is SNTAGT in the germline V gene. The CDR3 nucleotides are TGTGCCAGCAGTCGGGAAAGCGATCAGCCCCAGCATTTT. This encodes CASSRESDQPQHF.

This chain links TRBV19 with TRBJ2-1; D may be TRBD2 (6 bases). V was shortened by 5 bases and J by 4 bases, with 15 bases between the two germline ends. The CDR3 length is 15 residues. The V gene's germline CDR1 is LNHDA and CDR2 SQIVND (reference sequence). The chain's CDR3 is CASSATSSFYNEQFF. The CDR3 DNA reads as TGTGCCAGTAGTGCAACTAGCAGCTTTTACAATGAGCAGTTCTTC.

The chain is built from TRBV28 and TRBJ1-5; 8 bases map to TRBD1. V shed 0 bases and J 2 bases; nucleotides not matched to a gene: 0. The CDR3 has 15 residues. Per germline, CDR1 MDHEN and CDR2 SYDVKM. This CDR3 reads CASSLWTGGNQPQHF. For the CDR3, the DNA is TGTGCCAGCAGTTTATGGACAGGGGGCAATCAGCCCCAGCATTTT.

J is TRBJ2-2 and V is TRBV28; 7 positions match TRBD1. The V segment lost 5 bases and the J segment 3 bases; nucleotides outside the gene matches: 9. This CDR3 is built from 16 residues. Germline values: CDR1 MDHEN, CDR2 SYDVKM. In DNA form, the CDR3 reads TGTGCCAGCAGTGTCCGGGACAGAATCGACACCGGGGAGCTGTTTTTT. The encoded protein is CASSVRDRIDTGELFF.

The chain combines TRBV15 with TRBJ2-3; 7 nucleotides align to TRBD1. Trimming took 5 bases from V and 3 from J; bases not matched to a gene: 8. CDR3 length equals 15 residues. CDR1 and CDR2 from the germline V gene are LNHNV and YYDKDF (reference sequence). In DNA form, the CDR3 reads TGTGCCACCAGCGGGTGGGGACAGCGGACAGATACGCAGTATTTT. It encodes CATSGWGQRTDTQYF.

The V and J genes are TRBV2 and TRBJ2-7, with 10 bases identical to TRBD2. CDR3 length equals 15 residues. V was clipped by 7 bases and J by 6 bases; unmatched bases: 12. Germline CDR1 is SNHLY and CDR2 is FYNNEI. The chain's CDR3 is CASKREGPSSSEQYF. The CDR3 DNA reads as TGTGCCAGCAAGCGGGAGGGCCCCTCGTCGTCCGAGCAGTACTTC. The variable domain in full, with the rest retrieved from reference TRBV2 and TRBJ2-7, is EPEVTQTPSHQVTQMGQEVILRCVPISNHLYFYWYRQILGQKVEFLVSFYNNEISEKSEIFDDQFSVERPDGSNFTLKIRSTKLEDSAMYFCASKREGPSSSEQYFGPGTRLTVT.

This sequence joins TRBV9 and TRBJ2-4; a weak D match, TRBD1 (6 bases). The CDR3 is made up of 16 amino acids. Germline assignment: CDR1 SGDLS and CDR2 YYNGEE. Trimming took 3 bases from V and 1 from J, leaving 14 bases between them. The CDR3 sequence is CASSDGAGEAKNIQYF. The CDR3 coding sequence is TGTGCCAGCAGCGACGGGGCAGGGGAGGCCAAAAACATTCAGTACTTC.

This clone was seen a handful of times. V usage is TRBV4-1 and J usage is TRBJ1-2; 9 nucleotides align to TRBD1. In germline, CDR1 is MGHRA, CDR2 YSYEKL. The CDR3 is 15 residues long. With 2 bases clipped from V and 7 bases from J, the junction kept 8 bases outside the gene matches. The CDR3 DNA sequence: TGCGCCAGCAGCCAACCTCGGACAGGGGCGAGTGGCTACACCTTC. This encodes CASSQPRTGASGYTF.

The chain employs TRBV27 and TRBJ2-7; 11 bases map to TRBD2. The CDR3 contains 14 residues. The germline V gene encodes CDR1 MNHEY and CDR2 SMNVEV (reference sequence). V dropped 6 bases and J dropped 5; count of bases not matched to a gene: 6. The CDR3, as DNA: TGTGCCAGCAGAACTAGCGGGGGATCGGACGAGCAGTACTTC. Translated, it gives CASRTSGGSDEQYF.

A note on this clone: This CDR3 is also generated by other DNA sequences in the sample. The DNA for the CDR3 is TGTGCCAGTCGGGGACAGGCCTACGAGCAGTACTTC. It specifies CASRGQAYEQYF. The chain recombines TRBV6-5 with TRBJ2-7; 8 bases agree with TRBD1. The CDR3 loop spans 12 amino acids. Germline-derived CDR1 and CDR2 are MNHEY and SVGAGI. Trimming removed 9 bases from V and 2 bases from J; junction bases left unmatched: 3.

This clone was detected once. The genes are TRBV5-1 and TRBJ1-1, with D perhaps TRBD1 (6 bases). Trimming stripped 4 bases from V and 7 bases from J, with 23 bases between. The germline V gene encodes CDR1 SGHRS and CDR2 YFSETQ. This CDR3 has 16 residues. The CDR3 spells CASSKERIQGRGEAFF. The CDR3 nucleotides are TGCGCCAGCAGCAAGGAACGGATACAGGGACGGGGTGAAGCTTTCTTT.

The V and J genes are TRBV28 and TRBJ1-4; D may be TRBD1 (6 bases). The CDR3 loop spans 16 amino acids. V lost 5 bases, J lost 8 bases, and 21 bases lay in between. Germline V gene data show CDR1 as MDHEN and CDR2 as SYDVKM. The CDR3 here is CASSPHYRENEEKLFF. The CDR3 coding sequence is TGTGCCAGCAGTCCGCACTACAGGGAAAATGAAGAAAAACTGTTTTTT.

CDR3 DNA sequence: TGTGCCAGCAGGCTAGCGGGAGAGAATGACAATGAGCAGTTCTTC. It encodes CASRLAGENDNEQFF. The chain employs TRBV4-2 and TRBJ2-1, with 10 nucleotides matching TRBD2. Losses at the gene ends were 6 bases for V and 5 bases for J; bases not matched to a gene: 7. Germline-derived CDR1 and CDR2 are LGHNA and YNFKEQ. CDR3 length equals 15 residues.

This chain joins TRBV18 and TRBJ2-7; 10 bases match TRBD2. The J segment lost 5 bases and the V segment lost 1 base, leaving 8 bases of the junction unmatched. The CDR3 has 16 amino acids. The germline CDR1 and CDR2 sequences are KGHSH and LQKENI. The CDR3 DNA sequence: TGTGCCAGCTCACCACGAGGTAACCTAGCGGGAGACGAGCAGTACTTC. The encoded protein is CASSPRGNLAGDEQYF.

The chain combines TRBV30 with TRBJ1-6; TRBD1 matches 9 bases. CDR3 size: 16 residues. Germline trimming cut 0 bases from V and 10 bases from J; bases unmatched to any gene: 10. The V gene's germline CDR1 is GTSNPN and CDR2 SVGIG (reference sequence). The CDR3 reads CAWSVPYRGLGSPLHF. DNA of the CDR3: TGTGCCTGGAGTGTACCGTACAGGGGGCTAGGGTCACCCCTCCACTTT.

This clone occurred once. The chain uses TRBV7-9 and TRBJ1-4; TRBD1 matches 10 bases. The germline CDR1 and CDR2 sequences are SEHNR and FQNEAQ (reference sequence). V trimming: 5 bases; J trimming: 3 bases; junction bases outside the gene matches: 12. This CDR3 has 18 residues. The CDR3 loop reads CASSPKTGTGVPNEKLFF. In nucleotides, the CDR3 is TGTGCCAGCAGCCCGAAGACCGGGACAGGGGTGCCTAATGAAAAACTGTTTTTT.

This clone was observed a few times. The genes are TRBV7-9 and TRBJ2-3, with D possibly TRBD2 on 6 matching bases. The CDR3 sequence is 15 residues long. CDR1 and CDR2 (germline): SEHNR, FQNEAQ (reference sequence). Trimming pared 2 bases from V and 3 bases from J, leaving 12 bases between. CDR3 DNA: TGTGCCAGCAGCTTACGGGGGTTGAGGACAGATACGCAGTATTTT. Residues: CASSLRGLRTDTQYF.